This T cell receptor (beta chain) was documented in a study of CD8 T cells in Susac syndrome (dated by TCRdb to between 2018 and 2021). Context from the whole study: Of the Susac syndrome patients who were sequenced, more than five had clinically active disease and roughly eight were in clinical remission. Susac syndrome patients were therapy-naive, on corticosteroids (some also receiving IVIg), or on IVIg alone at blood withdrawal. The study used repertoire sequencing to test whether antigen drove CD8+ T cell activation and differentiation in Susac syndrome. What the study reported, not specific to this receptor: The number of individuals in the TCR sequencing and HLA analysis was recognized as being relatively small. No clonal expansion was detected in the CD4+ T cell repertoire of Susac syndrome patients.

Peripheral blood CD8+ and CD4+ T cells from healthy donors, Susac syndrome patients and multiple sclerosis patients were profiled by high-throughput TCR beta sequencing. Recently defined diagnostic criteria for definite or probable disease were met by the Susac syndrome patients. CD8+ TEMRA cells were enriched by FACS, while bulk CD8+ and CD4+ T cells were purified by magnetic negative isolation. Blood was collected in EDTA tubes and processed within 24 hours, with PBMCs isolated through density gradient centrifugation. PBMCs destined for TCR sequencing were cryopreserved in liquid nitrogen and later thawed in a 37 °C water bath. The sorted or isolated CD4+, CD8+ and CD8+ TEMRA cells had a purity of 90% or higher. RNA was extracted with the RNeasy kit and roughly 0.45 to 1 ug was reverse transcribed using random hexamers. The immunoSEQ multiplex PCR assay, which covers 54 Vbeta and 13 Jbeta segments, was used to amplify TCR beta CDR3 regions. PCR amplification bias was corrected by using a synthetic template baseline for primer optimization and computational correction. The study's own analysis went as follows. Reads were annotated to V, D and J genes per IMGT and analyzed with immunoSEQ Analyzer, keeping only productive sequences. To calculate clonality, Shannon entropy was normalized by log2 of the number of productive unique sequences and then subtracted from one. For each patient and control, public and private clones were evaluated within the 100 most prevalent clones. Clones were defined as Susac-specific when absent from the healthy and MS cohorts, from 1052 published viral clones and from other ImmuneACCESS disease sequences. The raw public reads went through TCRdb reprocessing: fastp at Q25, MiXCR clone calling, in-frame beta chains kept. Records with the same CDR3 protein are collapsed into one entry carrying the most frequent genes and DNA. V and J calls and clone size were set by TCRdb, not the authors. The sample includes some 150,000 distinct CDR3 sequences, with more than 90% observed a single time. Of the sample, more than 0.075% is held by the ten largest clones.

Notes on this clonotype: The antigen it binds to is not known. Base qualities are not recorded, but no much larger clone differs from it by a single base.

V ends up 4 bases short and J 6 bases short, with an unmatched junction base count of 9. CDR1 is given as MGHRA and CDR2 as YSYEKL, both from the germline V gene. The CDR3 holds 15 amino acids from the cysteine to the phenylalanine. Kept here is only the CDR3 DNA, which spans 45 bases and is read in frame from base 1. The chain uses TRBV4-1 and TRBJ1-5; TRBD1 agrees with 7 junctional bases. The sequenced sample consisted of CD4+ T cells from PBMCs. This sequence originates from a human donor with Susac syndrome. CDR3 loop: CASSPRGGFRQPQHF. The DNA sequence reads TGCGCCAGCAGCCCGCGAGGGGGCTTTCGTCAGCCCCAGCATTTT.